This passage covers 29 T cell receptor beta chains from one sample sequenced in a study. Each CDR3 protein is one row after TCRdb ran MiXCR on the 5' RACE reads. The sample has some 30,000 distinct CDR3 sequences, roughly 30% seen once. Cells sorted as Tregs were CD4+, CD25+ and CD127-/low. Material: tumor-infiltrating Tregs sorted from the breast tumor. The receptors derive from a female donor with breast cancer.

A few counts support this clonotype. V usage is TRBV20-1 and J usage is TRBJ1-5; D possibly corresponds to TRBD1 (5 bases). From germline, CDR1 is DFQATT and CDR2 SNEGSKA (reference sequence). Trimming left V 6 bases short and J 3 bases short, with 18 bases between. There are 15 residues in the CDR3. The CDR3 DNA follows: TGCAGTGCCGCCACCCAGGGAAATCCCAATCAGCCCCAGCATTTT. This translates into CSAATQGNPNQPQHF.

CDR3 amino acids: CSANVGRSYEQYF. The CDR3 DNA sequence: TGCAGTGCTAACGTGGGACGATCCTACGAGCAGTACTTC. This sequence joins TRBV20-1 and TRBJ2-7, with D perhaps TRBD1 or TRBD2 (5 bases each). This CDR3 has 13 amino acids. Germline CDR1 and CDR2: DFQATT and SNEGSKA (reference sequence). Trimming removed 4 bases from V and 1 base from J, with 11 bases in between.

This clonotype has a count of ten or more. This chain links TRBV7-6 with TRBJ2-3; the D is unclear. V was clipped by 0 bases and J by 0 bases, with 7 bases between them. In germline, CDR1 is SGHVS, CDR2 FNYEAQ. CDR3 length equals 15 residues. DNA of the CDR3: TGTGCCAGCAGCTTAGCTCACGGAAGCACAGATACGCAGTATTTT. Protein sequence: CASSLAHGSTDTQYF.

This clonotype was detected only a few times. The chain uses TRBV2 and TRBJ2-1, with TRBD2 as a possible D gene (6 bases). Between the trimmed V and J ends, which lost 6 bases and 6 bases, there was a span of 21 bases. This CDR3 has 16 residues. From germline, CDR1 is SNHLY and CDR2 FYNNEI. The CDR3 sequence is CASSPTPPGGVNEQFF. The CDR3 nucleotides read TGTGCCAGCAGCCCAACACCCCCCGGAGGGGTCAATGAGCAGTTCTTC.

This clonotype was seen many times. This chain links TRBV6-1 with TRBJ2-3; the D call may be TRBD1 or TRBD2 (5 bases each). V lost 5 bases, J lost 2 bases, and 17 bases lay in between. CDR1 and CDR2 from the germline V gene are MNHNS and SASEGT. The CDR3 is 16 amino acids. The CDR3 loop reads CASSSRGLHLTDTQYF. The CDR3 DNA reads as TGTGCCAGCAGTTCGAGGGGCCTCCACCTCACAGATACGCAGTATTTT.

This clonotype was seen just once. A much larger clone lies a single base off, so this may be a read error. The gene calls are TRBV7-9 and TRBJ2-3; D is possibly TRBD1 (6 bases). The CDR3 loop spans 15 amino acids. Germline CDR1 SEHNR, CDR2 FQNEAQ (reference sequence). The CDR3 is CASSFGATGTDAQYF. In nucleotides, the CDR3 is TGTGCCAGCAGCTTCGGGGCGACAGGCACAGATGCGCAGTATTTT.

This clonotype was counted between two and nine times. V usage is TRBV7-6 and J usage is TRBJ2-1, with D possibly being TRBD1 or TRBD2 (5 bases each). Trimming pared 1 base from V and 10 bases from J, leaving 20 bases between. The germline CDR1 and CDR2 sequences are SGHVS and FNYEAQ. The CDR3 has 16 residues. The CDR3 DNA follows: TGTGCCAGCAGCTTAGGTCCCATAAGAGGGACGGGAGAGCAGTTCTTC. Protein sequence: CASSLGPIRGTGEQFF. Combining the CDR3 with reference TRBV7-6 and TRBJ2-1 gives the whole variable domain GAGVSQSPRYKVTKRGQDVALRCDPISGHVSLYWYRQALGQGPEFLTYFNYEAQQDKSGLPNDRFSAERPEGSISTLTIQRTEQRDSAMYRCASSLGPIRGTGEQFFGPGTRLTVL.

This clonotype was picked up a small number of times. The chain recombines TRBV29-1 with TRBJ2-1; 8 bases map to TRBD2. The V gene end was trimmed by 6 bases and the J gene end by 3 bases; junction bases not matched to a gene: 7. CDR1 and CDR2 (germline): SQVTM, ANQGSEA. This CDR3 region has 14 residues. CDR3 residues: CSVASGSLYNEQFF. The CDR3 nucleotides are TGCAGCGTGGCCAGCGGGAGTCTCTACAATGAGCAGTTCTTC.

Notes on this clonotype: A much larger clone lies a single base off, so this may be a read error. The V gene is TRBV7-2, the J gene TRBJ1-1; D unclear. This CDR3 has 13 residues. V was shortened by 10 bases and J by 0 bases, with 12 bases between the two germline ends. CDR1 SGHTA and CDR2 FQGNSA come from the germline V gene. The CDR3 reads CANGRRLNTEAFF. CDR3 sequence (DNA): TGTGCCAACGGAAGGCGGTTGAACACTGAAGCTTTCTTT.

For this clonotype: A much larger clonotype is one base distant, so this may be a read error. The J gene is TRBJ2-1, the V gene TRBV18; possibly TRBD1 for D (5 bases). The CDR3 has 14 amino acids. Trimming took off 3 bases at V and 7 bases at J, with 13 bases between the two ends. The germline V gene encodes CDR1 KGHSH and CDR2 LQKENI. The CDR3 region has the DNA TGTGCCAGCTCACCGGCCCCAGCAGGGAATGAGCAGTTCTTC. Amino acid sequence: CASSPAPAGNEQFF.

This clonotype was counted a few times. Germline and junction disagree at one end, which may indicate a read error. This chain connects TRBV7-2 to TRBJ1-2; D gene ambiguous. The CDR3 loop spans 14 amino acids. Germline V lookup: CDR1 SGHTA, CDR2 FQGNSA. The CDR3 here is CASSTPTESYGYAF. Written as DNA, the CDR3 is TGTGCCAGCAGCACCCCCACAGAAAGCTATGGCTACGCCTTC.

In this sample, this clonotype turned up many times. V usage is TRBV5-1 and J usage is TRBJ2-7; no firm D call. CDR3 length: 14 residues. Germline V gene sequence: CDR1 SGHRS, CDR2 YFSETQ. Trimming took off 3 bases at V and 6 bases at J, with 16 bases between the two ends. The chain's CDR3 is CASSYGSWKSEQYF. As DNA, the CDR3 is TGCGCCAGCAGCTACGGGTCTTGGAAGTCCGAGCAGTACTTC.

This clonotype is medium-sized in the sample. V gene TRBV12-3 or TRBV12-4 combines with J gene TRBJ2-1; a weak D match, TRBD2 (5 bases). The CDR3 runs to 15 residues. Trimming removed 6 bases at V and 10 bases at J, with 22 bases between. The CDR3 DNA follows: TGTGCCAGCAGGAAACTAGGAACCGGTCCGGGGGAGCAGTTCTTC. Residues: CASRKLGTGPGEQFF.

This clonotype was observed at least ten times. The CDR3 nucleotides are TGCGCCAGCAGCTCCAGAGGCCAAGGGAACACTGAAGCTTTCTTT. Protein sequence: CASSSRGQGNTEAFF. This chain connects TRBV5-1 to TRBJ1-1; D call uncertain. This CDR3 spans 15 amino acids. The V and J ends lost 3 bases and 1 base respectively, with 13 bases between them. The V gene's germline CDR1 is SGHRS and CDR2 YFSETQ.

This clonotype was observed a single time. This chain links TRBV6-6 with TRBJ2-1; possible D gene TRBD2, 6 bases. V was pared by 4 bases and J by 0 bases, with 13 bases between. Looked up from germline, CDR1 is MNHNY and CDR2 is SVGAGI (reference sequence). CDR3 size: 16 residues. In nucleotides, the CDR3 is TGTGCCAGCAGTTCAATGACTAGGCCCTCCTACAATGAGCAGTTCTTC. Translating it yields CASSSMTRPSYNEQFF.

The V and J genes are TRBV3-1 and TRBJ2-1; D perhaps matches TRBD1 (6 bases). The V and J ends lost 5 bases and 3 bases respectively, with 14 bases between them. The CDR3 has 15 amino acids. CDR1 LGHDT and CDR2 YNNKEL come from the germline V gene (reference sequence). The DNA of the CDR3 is TGTGCCAGCAGCGAGGACAGAGACCTCTACAATGAGCAGTTCTTC. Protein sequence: CASSEDRDLYNEQFF.

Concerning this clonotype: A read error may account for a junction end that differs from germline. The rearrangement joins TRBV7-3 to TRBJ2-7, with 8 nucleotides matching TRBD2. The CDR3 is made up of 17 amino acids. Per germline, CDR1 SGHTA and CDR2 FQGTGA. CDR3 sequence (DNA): TGTGCCAGCAGCACCAAGACTAGCGAAAGAGACTCCTACGAGCAGAACTTC. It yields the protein CASSTKTSERDSYEQNF.

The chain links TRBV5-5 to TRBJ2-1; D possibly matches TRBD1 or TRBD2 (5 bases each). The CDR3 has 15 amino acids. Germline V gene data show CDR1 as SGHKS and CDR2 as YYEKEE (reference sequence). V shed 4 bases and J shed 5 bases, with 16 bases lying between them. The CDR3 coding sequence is TGTGCCAGCAGCGTGGGCCTACCGGGGCACAATGAGCAGTTCTTC. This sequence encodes CASSVGLPGHNEQFF.

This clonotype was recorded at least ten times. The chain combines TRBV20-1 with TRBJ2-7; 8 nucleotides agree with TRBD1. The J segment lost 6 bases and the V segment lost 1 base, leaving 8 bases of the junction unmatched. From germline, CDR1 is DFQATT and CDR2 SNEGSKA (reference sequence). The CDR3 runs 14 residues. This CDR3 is CSARAGQGKVEQYF. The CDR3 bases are TGCAGTGCTAGAGCCGGACAGGGCAAAGTCGAGCAGTACTTC.

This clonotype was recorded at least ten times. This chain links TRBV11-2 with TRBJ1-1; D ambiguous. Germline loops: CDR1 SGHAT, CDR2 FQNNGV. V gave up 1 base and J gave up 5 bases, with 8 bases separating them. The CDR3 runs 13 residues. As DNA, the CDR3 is TGTGCCAGCAGCTTAGTAGGACGTACTGAAGCTTTCTTT. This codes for CASSLVGRTEAFF.

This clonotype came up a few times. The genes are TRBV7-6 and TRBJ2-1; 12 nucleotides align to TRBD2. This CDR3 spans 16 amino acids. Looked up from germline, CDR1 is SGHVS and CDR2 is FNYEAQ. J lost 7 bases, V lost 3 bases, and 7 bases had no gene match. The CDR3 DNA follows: TGTGCCAGCAGCTTGGACGCCGGACTAGCGGGAAATGAGCAGTTCTTC. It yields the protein CASSLDAGLAGNEQFF. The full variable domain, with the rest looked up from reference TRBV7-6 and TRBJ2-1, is GAGVSQSPRYKVTKRGQDVALRCDPISGHVSLYWYRQALGQGPEFLTYFNYEAQQDKSGLPNDRFSAERPEGSISTLTIQRTEQRDSAMYRCASSLDAGLAGNEQFFGPGTRLTVL.

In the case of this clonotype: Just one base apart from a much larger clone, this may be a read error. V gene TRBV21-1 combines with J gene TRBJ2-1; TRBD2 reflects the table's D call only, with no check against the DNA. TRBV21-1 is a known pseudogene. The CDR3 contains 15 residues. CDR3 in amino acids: CASSKGLTGYNEQFF. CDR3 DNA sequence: TGTGCCAGCAGCAAAGGTCTAACGGGTTACAATGAGCAGTTCTTC.

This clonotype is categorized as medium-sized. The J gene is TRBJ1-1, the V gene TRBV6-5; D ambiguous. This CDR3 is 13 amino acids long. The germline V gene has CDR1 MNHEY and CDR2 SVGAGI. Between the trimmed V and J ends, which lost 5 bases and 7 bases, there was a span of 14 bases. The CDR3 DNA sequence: TGTGCCAGCAGTCAACCCCTCAAGGATGAAGCTTTCTTT. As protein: CASSQPLKDEAFF.

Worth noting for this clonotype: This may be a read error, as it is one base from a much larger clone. The CDR3 nucleotides are TGTGCCAGCAGCCAAGTAGTTCTAGCCCATGAGCAGTTCTTC. This codes for CASSQVVLAHEQFF. The chain is built from TRBV4-2 and TRBJ2-1; the D gene is possibly TRBD2 (5 bases). The V end was cut by 1 base, the J end by 8 bases, with 12 bases between. The CDR3 runs to 14 residues. CDR1 and CDR2 (germline): LGHNA, YNFKEQ.

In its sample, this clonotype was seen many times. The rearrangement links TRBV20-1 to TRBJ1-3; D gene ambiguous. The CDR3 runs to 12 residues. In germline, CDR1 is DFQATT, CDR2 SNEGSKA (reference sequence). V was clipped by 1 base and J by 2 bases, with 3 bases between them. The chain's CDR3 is CSARGAGNTIYF. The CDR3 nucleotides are TGCAGTGCTAGAGGGGCTGGAAACACCATATATTTT.

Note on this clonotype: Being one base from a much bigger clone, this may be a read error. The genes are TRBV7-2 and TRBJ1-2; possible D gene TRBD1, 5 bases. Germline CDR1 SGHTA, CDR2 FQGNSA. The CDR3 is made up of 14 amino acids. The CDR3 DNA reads TGTGCCACCAGCTTACGCGACAGATTGGATGGCTACACCTTC. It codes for CATSLRDRLDGYTF. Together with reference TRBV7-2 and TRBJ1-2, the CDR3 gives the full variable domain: GAGVSQSPSNKVTEKGKDVELRCDPISGHTALYWYRQSLGQGLEFLIYFQGNSAPDKSGLPSDRFSAERTGGSVSTLTIQRTQQEDSAVYLCATSLRDRLDGYTFGSGTRLTVV.

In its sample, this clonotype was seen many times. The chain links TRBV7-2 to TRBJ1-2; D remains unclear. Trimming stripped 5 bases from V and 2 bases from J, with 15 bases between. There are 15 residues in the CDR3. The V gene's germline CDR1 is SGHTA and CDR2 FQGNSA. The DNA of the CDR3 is TGTGCCAGCAGCACATCCCTAAACTCCAACTATGGCTACACCTTC. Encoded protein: CASSTSLNSNYGYTF.

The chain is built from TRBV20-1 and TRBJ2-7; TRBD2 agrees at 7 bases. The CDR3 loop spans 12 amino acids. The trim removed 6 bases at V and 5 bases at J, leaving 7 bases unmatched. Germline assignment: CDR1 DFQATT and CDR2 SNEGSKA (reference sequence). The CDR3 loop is CSAWLAGDEQYF. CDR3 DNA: TGCAGTGCATGGTTAGCGGGTGACGAGCAGTACTTC.

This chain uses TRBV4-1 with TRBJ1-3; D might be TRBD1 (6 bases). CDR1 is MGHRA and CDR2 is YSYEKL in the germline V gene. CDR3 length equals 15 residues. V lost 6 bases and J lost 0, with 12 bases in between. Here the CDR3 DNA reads TGCGCCAGCAGGCCAGGGGCTAACTCTGGAAACACCATATATTTT. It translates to CASRPGANSGNTIYF.